This T cell receptor beta chain originates from a study of blood T cell repertoires in COVID-19. Study in general: T cells, B-cell-depleted T cells, or PBMCs provided the cDNA or gDNA that served as material.

In the original processing: Using reference gene primer amplification, nucleated cell counts were estimated. Using immunoSEQ multiplex PCR, the repertoire was profiled, and TCRdb retains in-frame clones only, with some absent. V and J calls and clone size follow that table, whereas D and trimming were derived from the DNA. The sample lists about 130,000 clones, approximately 88% occurring once. The clonotype originates from a man aged 50-60 years with acute or convalescent COVID-19. Input material: peripheral blood.

Here the CDR3 reads CASSPPIARRRSGNTIYF. CDR3 in DNA: TGTGCCAGCAGTCCCCCGATAGCCCGAAGGCGATCTGGAAACACCATATATTTT. The rearrangement uses TRBV27 and TRBJ1-3; D gene ambiguous. This CDR3 region has 18 residues. V was pared by 5 bases and J by 1 base, with 21 bases between. Germline CDR1 MNHEY, CDR2 SMNVEV (reference sequence).